Only a few counts were recorded for the clone carrying this T cell receptor beta chain. The antigen remains undetermined. MiXCR was run by TCRdb on the 5' RACE reads, yielding one entry per CDR3 protein. The sample carries 200,000 to 250,000 distinct CDR3 sequences, around 15% recorded once. This CDR3 comprises 14 residues. V lost 1 base and J lost 8; bases outside the gene matches: 5. The V gene's germline CDR1 is LNHNV and CDR2 YYDKDF (reference sequence). These data belong to a study of T-cell memory formation after mild COVID-19. Findings and limits, study-wide: Unconfirmed was the SARS-CoV-2 specificity of second-wave clones that peaked on day 37. The appearance of some responding clones in pre-infection memory suggested that cross-reactive memory joined. While clones contracting from day 15 to 85 were balanced between CD4 and CD8, later expanders leaned CD4+.

The specimen was PBMCs or a T cell subset sorted from them (not recorded which). V is TRBV15 and J is TRBJ1-2; TRBD1 matches at 9 bases. This TCR was recovered from a man between 18 and 29 years old who had mild COVID-19 (a few samples of this study predate the infection). Cell type and time point are not known. CDR3 region: CATSRAHRGLGYTF. The CDR3 DNA reads TGTGCCACCAGCAGAGCCCACAGGGGGCTGGGCTACACCTTC.